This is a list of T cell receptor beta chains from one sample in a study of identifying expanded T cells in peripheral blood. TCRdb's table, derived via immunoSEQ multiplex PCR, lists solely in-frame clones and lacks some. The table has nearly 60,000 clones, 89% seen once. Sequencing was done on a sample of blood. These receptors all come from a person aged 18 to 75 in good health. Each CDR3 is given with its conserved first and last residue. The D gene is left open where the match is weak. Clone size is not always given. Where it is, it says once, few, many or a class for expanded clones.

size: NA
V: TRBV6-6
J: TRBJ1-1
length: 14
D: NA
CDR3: CASSPGLPNTEAFF
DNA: TGTGCCAGCAGTCCTGGACTCCCGAACACTGAAGCTTTCTTT

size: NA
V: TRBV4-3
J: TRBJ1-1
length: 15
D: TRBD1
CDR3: CASSQDRVDRVQAFF
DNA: TGCGCCAGCAGCCAAGACCGTGTGGACAGGGTGCAGGCTTTCTTT

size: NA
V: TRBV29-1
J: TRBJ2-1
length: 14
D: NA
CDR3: CSVDGENSYNEQFF
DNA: TGCAGCGTTGATGGGGAAAACTCCTACAATGAGCAGTTCTTC

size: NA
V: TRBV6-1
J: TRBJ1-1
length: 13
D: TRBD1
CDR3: CASRGTGMEGAFF
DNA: TGTGCCAGCAGAGGGACAGGGATGGAGGGGGCTTTCTTT

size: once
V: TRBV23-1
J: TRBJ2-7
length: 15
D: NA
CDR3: CASSQLSRPSYEQYF
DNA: TGCGCCAGCAGTCAATTAAGCCGCCCCTCCTACGAGCAGTACTTC

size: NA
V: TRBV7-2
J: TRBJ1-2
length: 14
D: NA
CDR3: CASSPLGLNYGYTF
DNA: TGTGCCAGCAGCCCCCTGGGGCTCAACTATGGCTACACCTTC

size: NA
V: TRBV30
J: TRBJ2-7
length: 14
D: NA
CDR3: CAWSVGLVSYEQYF
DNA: TGTGCCTGGAGTGTGGGACTTGTCTCCTACGAGCAGTACTTC

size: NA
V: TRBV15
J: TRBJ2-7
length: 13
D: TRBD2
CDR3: CATQREGRYEQYF
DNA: TGTGCCACGCAGCGGGAGGGCCGGTACGAGCAGTACTTC

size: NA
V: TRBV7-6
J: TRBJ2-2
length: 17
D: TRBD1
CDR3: CASSLGRTGPNTGELFF
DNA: TGTGCCAGCAGCTTAGGTCGGACAGGCCCGAACACCGGGGAGCTGTTTTTT

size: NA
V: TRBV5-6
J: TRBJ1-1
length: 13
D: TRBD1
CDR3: CASNRQGLGEAFF
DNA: TGTGCCAGCAACCGACAGGGGCTGGGTGAAGCTTTCTTT

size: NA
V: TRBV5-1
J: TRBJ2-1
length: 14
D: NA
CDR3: CASSLGFSSNEQFF
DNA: TGCGCCAGCAGCTTGGGGTTTTCGAGCAATGAGCAGTTCTTC

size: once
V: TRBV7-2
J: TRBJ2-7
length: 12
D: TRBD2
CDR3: CASSYVSGVEYF
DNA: TGTGCCAGCAGCTATGTTAGCGGGGTGGAGTACTTC

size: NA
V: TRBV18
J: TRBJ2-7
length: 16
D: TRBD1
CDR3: CASSPLATGASYEQYF
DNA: TGTGCCAGCTCACCACTCGCGACAGGGGCCTCCTACGAGCAGTACTTC

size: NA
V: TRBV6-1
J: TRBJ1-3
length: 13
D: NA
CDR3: CASRIYSGNTIYF
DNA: TGTGCCAGCAGGATCTACTCAGGAAACACCATATATTTT

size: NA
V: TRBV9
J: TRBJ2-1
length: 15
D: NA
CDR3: CASGSGTGLLNEQFF
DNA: TGTGCCAGTGGGAGCGGTACCGGTCTTCTTAATGAGCAGTTCTTC

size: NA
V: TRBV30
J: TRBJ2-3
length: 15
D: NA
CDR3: CAWSADRFSTDTQYF
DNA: TGTGCCTGGAGTGCAGACAGGTTCAGCACAGATACGCAGTATTTT

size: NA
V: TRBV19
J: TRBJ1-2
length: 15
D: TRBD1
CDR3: CASSIFSTGGNGYTF
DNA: TGTGCCAGTAGTATATTTTCGACAGGGGGGAATGGCTACACCTTC

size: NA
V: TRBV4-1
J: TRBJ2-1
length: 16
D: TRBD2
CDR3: CASSQGTSGTYNEQFF
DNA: TGCGCCAGCAGCCAAGGAACTAGCGGGACCTACAATGAGCAGTTCTTC

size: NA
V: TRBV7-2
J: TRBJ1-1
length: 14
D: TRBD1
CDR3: CASSASGGGTEAFF
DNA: TGTGCCAGCAGCGCCTCAGGGGGAGGGACTGAAGCTTTCTTT

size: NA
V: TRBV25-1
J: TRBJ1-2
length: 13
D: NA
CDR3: CASSALQGYGYTF
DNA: TGTGCCAGCAGTGCGCTTCAGGGCTATGGCTACACCTTC

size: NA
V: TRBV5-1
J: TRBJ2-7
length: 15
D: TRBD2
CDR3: CASSLTSGTSYEQYF
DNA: TGCGCCAGCAGCCTTACTAGCGGGACGTCCTACGAGCAGTACTTC

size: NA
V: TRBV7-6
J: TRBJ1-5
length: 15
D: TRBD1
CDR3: CASSLGPGGDQPQHF
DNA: TGTGCCAGCAGCTTAGGCCCAGGGGGGGATCAGCCCCAGCATTTT

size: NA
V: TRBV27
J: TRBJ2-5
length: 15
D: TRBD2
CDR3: CASSLSGGAIETQYF
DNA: TGTGCCAGCAGCCTCAGCGGGGGGGCCATTGAGACCCAGTACTTC

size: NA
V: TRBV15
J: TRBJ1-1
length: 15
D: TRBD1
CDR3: CATAVIGQVNTEAFF
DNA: TGTGCCACCGCGGTGATAGGACAGGTGAACACTGAAGCTTTCTTT

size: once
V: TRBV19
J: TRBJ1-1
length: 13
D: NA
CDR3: CASSIDLGREAFF
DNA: TGTGCCAGTAGTATAGATCTAGGAAGGGAAGCTTTCTTT

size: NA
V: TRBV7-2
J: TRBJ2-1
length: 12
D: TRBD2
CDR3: CASTTSGYEQFF
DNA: TGTGCCAGCACCACTAGCGGGTATGAGCAGTTCTTC

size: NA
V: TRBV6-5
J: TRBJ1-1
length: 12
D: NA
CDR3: CASSSRNTEAFF
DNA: TGTGCCAGCAGTTCCCGGAACACTGAAGCTTTCTTT

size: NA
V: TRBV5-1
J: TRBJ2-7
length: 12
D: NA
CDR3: CASSLDFGEQYF
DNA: TGCGCCAGCAGCTTGGATTTTGGCGAGCAGTACTTC

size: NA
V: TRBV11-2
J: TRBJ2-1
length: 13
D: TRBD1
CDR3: CASSSDRGSEQFF
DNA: TGTGCCAGCAGCTCGGACAGGGGGTCTGAGCAGTTCTTC

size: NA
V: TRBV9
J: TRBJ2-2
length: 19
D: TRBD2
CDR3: CASSVERASGGRNTGELFF
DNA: TGTGCCAGCAGCGTAGAAAGGGCTAGCGGGGGGAGGAACACCGGGGAGCTGTTTTTT

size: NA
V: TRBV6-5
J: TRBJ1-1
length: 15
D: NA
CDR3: CASTRSGMRNTEAFF
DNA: TGTGCCAGCACTAGGAGCGGGATGAGGAACACTGAAGCTTTCTTT

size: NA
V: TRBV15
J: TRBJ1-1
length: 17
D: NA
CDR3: CATKNRRAGRMNTEAFF
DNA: TGTGCCACTAAAAATAGGAGGGCAGGGAGGATGAACACTGAAGCTTTCTTT

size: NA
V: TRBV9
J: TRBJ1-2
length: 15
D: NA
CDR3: CASSVDRVGNYGYTF
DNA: TGTGCCAGCAGCGTAGACAGGGTAGGAAACTATGGCTACACCTTC

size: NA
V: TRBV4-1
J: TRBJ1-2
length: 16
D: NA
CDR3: CASSQVDMGLSYGYTF
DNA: TGCGCCAGCAGCCAAGTTGACATGGGGCTGAGCTATGGCTACACCTTC

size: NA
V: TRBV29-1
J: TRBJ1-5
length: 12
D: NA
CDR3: CSVSGENQPQHF
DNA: TGCAGCGTCTCAGGGGAAAATCAGCCCCAGCATTTT

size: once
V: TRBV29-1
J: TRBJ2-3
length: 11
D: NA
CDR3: CSGISGNTQYF
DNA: TGCAGCGGCATTAGCGGCAATACGCAGTATTTT

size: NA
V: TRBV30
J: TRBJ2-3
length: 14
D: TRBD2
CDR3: CAWSQGGEADTQYF
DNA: TGTGCCTGGAGTCAGGGAGGGGAAGCAGATACGCAGTATTTT

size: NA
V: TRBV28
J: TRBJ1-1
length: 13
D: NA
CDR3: CASSPGVNTEAFF
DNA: TGTGCCAGCAGTCCCGGGGTGAACACTGAAGCTTTCTTT

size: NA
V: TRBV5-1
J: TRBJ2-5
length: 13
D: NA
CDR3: CASSERTRETQYF
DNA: TGCGCCAGCAGCGAGAGGACCCGGGAGACCCAGTACTTC